This entry is about one TCR beta chain. Its antigen remains unidentified. This sample is drawn from a study of response to subunit inactivated influenza vaccine. Broader study findings: The authors suggested that few new T cells are recruited per seasonal influenza vaccination.

TCRdb independently ran MiXCR on the RT-PCR reads; one entry per CDR3 protein. This table has fewer than 400,000 distinct CDR3 sequences, about a fifth appearing once. Germline V lookup: CDR1 SGHRS, CDR2 YFSETQ. The ends were cut back, 0 bases at V and 3 bases at J, with 13 bases in the middle. CDR3 size: 15 residues. This TCR derives from a man aged 50 to 69 who received an inactivated influenza vaccine. The sample was PBMCs from blood, taken around 22 months after vaccination. The chain is built from TRBV5-1 and TRBJ2-7; no definite D call. In DNA, the CDR3 is TGCGCCAGCAGCTTGGGGTCAATAGCCTTCTACGAGCAGTACTTC. Translation: CASSLGSIAFYEQYF.